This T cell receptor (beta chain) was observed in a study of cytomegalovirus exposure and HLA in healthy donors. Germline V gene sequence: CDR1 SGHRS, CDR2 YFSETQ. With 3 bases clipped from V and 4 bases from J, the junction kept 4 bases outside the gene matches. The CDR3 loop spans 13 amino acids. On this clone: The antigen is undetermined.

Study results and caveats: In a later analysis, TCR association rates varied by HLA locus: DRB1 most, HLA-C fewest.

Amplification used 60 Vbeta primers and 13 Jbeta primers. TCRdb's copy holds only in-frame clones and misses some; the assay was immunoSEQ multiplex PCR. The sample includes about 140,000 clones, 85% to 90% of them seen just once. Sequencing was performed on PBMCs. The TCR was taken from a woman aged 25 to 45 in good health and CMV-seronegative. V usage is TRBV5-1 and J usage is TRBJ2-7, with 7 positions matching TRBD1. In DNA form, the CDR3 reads TGCGCCAGCAGCTACCGGGACAGTTACGAGCAGTACTTC. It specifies CASSYRDSYEQYF. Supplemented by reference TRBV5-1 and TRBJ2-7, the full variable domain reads KAGVTQTPRYLIKTRGQQVTLSCSPISGHRSVSWYQQTPGQGLQFLFEYFSETQRNKGNFPGRFSGRQFSNSRSEMNVSTLELGDSALYLCASSYRDSYEQYFGPGTRLTVT.